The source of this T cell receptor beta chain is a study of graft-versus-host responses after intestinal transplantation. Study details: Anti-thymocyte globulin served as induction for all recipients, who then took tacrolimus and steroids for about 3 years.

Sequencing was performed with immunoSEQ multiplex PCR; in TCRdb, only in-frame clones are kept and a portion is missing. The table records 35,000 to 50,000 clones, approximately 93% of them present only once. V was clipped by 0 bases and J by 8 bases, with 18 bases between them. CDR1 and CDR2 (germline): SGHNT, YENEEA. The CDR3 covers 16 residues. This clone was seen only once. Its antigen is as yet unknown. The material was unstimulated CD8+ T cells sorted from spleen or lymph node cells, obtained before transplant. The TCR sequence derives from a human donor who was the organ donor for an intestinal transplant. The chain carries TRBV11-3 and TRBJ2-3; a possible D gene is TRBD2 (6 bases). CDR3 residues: CASSLEYTGATSTQYF. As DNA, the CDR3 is TGTGCCAGCAGCTTAGAATATACGGGAGCTACCAGTACGCAGTATTTT.